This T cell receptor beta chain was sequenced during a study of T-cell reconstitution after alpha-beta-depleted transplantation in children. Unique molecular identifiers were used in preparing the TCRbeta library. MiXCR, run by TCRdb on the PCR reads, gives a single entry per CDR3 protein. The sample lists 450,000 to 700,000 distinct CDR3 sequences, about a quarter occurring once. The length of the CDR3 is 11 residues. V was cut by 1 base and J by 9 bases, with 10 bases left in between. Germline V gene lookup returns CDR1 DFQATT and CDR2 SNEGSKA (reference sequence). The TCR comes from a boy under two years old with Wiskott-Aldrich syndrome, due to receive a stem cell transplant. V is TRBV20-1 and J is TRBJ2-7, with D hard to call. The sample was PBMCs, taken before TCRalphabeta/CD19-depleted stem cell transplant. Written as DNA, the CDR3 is TGCAGTGCTAGAGTACTCCTTGGGCAGTACTTC. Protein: CSARVLLGQYF.